A single sample gave rise to the 11 T cell receptor beta chains below, sequenced in a study of T cell changes during pregnancy in multiple sclerosis. Clones were sequenced by immunoSEQ multiplex PCR, and TCRdb holds only the in-frame ones, with some missing. The profile covers roughly 20,000 clones, with 87% appearing a single time and around an eighth taken by the ten largest. The sample consisted of CD8+ T cells from peripheral blood mononuclear cells, taken in the third trimester of pregnancy. All receptors come from a female donor in good health, enrolled as a control in a pregnancy study.

The chain combines TRBV4-1 with TRBJ2-2; D call uncertain. Germline V CDR1 and CDR2: MGHRA, YSYEKL. CDR3 length: 15 amino acids. V shed 0 bases and J shed 0 bases, with 5 bases lying between them. Here the CDR3 reads CASSQETANTGELFF. The CDR3 DNA reads TGCGCCAGCAGCCAAGAGACTGCGAACACCGGGGAGCTGTTTTTT.

This chain uses TRBV4-3 with TRBJ2-1; possible D gene TRBD2, 5 bases. Germline V gene lookup returns CDR1 LGHNA and CDR2 YSLEER. CDR3 length: 13 amino acids. V shed 3 bases and J shed 7 bases, with 10 bases lying between them. Written as DNA, the CDR3 is TGCGCCAGCAGCCAGGAGGCGGAGAATGAGCAGTTCTTC. Amino acid sequence: CASSQEAENEQFF.

This clone has a single count. The chain uses TRBV7-6 and TRBJ1-1; D call uncertain. The CDR3 has 15 residues. Germline-derived CDR1 and CDR2 are SGHVS and FNYEAQ. Trimming cost V 2 bases and J 4 bases, with 14 bases left between them. The CDR3 nucleotides read TGTGCCAGCAGCTTAATTGGTGAAAGGAGCACTGAAGCTTTCTTT. It is translated as CASSLIGERSTEAFF.

The chain joins TRBV7-9 to TRBJ1-2; 9 nucleotides agree with TRBD1. J lost 4 bases, V lost 4 bases, and 4 bases had no gene match. Germline V lookup: CDR1 SEHNR, CDR2 FQNEAQ (reference sequence). This CDR3 region has 14 residues. CDR3 residues: CASSSGTGTYGYTF. In DNA form, the CDR3 reads TGTGCCAGCAGCTCCGGGACAGGGACCTATGGCTACACCTTC.

The chain joins TRBV7-2 to TRBJ2-3, with D uncertain. This CDR3 has 12 amino acids. Germline V CDR1 and CDR2: SGHTA, FQGNSA. Trimming took off 4 bases at V and 6 bases at J, with 8 bases between the two ends. CDR3 nucleotide sequence: TGTGCCAGCAGCTCACTTGCGGATACGCAGTATTTT. This encodes CASSSLADTQYF.

The chain uses TRBV6-1 and TRBJ2-3; 12 bases match TRBD2. V was clipped by 2 bases and J by 4 bases; unmatched bases: 7. Germline V gene sequence: CDR1 MNHNS, CDR2 SASEGT. This CDR3 is built from 17 residues. The CDR3 sequence is CASSEPRLAGDPDTQYF. CDR3 DNA: TGTGCCAGCAGTGAACCCCGACTAGCGGGAGACCCAGATACGCAGTATTTT.

The chain carries TRBV27 and TRBJ2-2; D is uncertain. Germline V lookup: CDR1 MNHEY, CDR2 SMNVEV (reference sequence). The V gene lost 5 bases and the J gene lost 8 bases, with 15 bases spanning the gap. The CDR3 sequence is 14 residues long. Here the CDR3 reads CASSPRPGSGELFF. For the CDR3, the DNA is TGTGCCAGCAGTCCCAGACCCGGGTCGGGGGAGCTGTTTTTT.

In this sample, this clone turned up once. This rearrangement joins TRBV6-6 to TRBJ1-2; D gene uncertain. Germline lookup yields CDR1 MNHNY and CDR2 SVGAGI (reference sequence). This CDR3 has 13 residues. V was shortened by 0 bases and J by 4 bases, with 6 bases between the two germline ends. The DNA for the CDR3 is TGTGCCAGCAGTTACTCCGGGGTCTATGGCTACACCTTC. This gives the protein CASSYSGVYGYTF.

V and J are TRBV7-9 and TRBJ2-7; D gene ambiguous. V shed 3 bases and J shed 3 bases, with 15 bases lying between them. Germline-derived CDR1 and CDR2 are SEHNR and FQNEAQ (reference sequence). The CDR3 contains 15 residues. The CDR3 bases are TGTGCCAGCAGCTTCGCGGCTAGTAAACACTACGAGCAGTACTTC. Translation: CASSFAASKHYEQYF.

This chain connects TRBV28 to TRBJ2-7, with D possibly being TRBD2 (7 bases). The CDR3 is made up of 13 amino acids. Deletions cut 9 bases from V and 2 bases from J, with 14 bases between. CDR1 and CDR2 from the germline V gene are MDHEN and SYDVKM. The CDR3 nucleotides read TGTGCCAGTAAACAGGGAGGGGCCTACGAGCAGTACTTC. It yields the protein CASKQGGAYEQYF.

The J gene is TRBJ2-3, the V gene TRBV6-4; D may be TRBD2 (7 bases). The CDR3 length is 15 residues. With 0 bases removed from V and 2 bases from J, the gap between germline ends came to 9 bases. Germline V gives CDR1 MRHNA, CDR2 SNTAGT. CDR3 region: CASSDSGGATDTQYF. The CDR3, as DNA: TGTGCCAGCAGTGACTCGGGGGGGGCCACAGATACGCAGTATTTT.